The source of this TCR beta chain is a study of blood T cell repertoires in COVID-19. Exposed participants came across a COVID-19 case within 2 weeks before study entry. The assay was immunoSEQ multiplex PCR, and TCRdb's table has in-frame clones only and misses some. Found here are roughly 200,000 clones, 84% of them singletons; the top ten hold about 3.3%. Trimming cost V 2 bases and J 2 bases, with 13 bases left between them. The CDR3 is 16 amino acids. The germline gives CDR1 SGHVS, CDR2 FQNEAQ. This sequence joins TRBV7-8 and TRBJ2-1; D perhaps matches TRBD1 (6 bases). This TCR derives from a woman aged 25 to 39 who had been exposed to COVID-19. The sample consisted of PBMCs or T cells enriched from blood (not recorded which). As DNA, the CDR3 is TGTGCCAGCAGCTTAAGGCTGGACAGACCCTACAATGAGCAGTTCTTC. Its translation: CASSLRLDRPYNEQFF. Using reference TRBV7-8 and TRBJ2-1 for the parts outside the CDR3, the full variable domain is GAGVSQSPRYKVAKRGQDVALRCDPISGHVSLFWYQQALGQGPEFLTYFQNEAQLDKSGLPSDRFFAERPEGSVSTLKIQRTQQEDSAVYLCASSLRLDRPYNEQFFGPGTRLTVL.